Here is one T cell receptor beta chain with its context. What it binds is unknown. The PCR contained 60 Vbeta and 13 Jbeta primers. Profiled with immunoSEQ multiplex PCR; TCRdb holds only in-frame clones, not every one. Among about 190,000 clones, about 86% were seen once, and the ten largest hold under 2%. Donors consisted of healthy bone marrow donors. The data were obtained in a study of cytomegalovirus exposure and HLA in healthy donors. Study-level results: Later analysis identified a missense DCLRE1C variant that was linked to TCR beta V- and J-gene trimming. Some TCR beta chains (more than 150 of them) were listed as cytomegalovirus-associated.

The sequence was collected from a man in his forties in good health and CMV-seropositive. Sequencing input: PBMCs.

CDR3 region: CASTTITSSSYEQYF. In nucleotides, the CDR3 is TGTGCCAGCACCACCATAACGAGTAGCTCCTACGAGCAGTACTTC. The V call is TRBV5-6, the J call TRBJ2-7; no definite D call. CDR3 length: 15 amino acids. Germline V CDR1 and CDR2: SGHDT, YYEEEE. V was pared by 6 bases and J by 0 bases, with 16 bases between.